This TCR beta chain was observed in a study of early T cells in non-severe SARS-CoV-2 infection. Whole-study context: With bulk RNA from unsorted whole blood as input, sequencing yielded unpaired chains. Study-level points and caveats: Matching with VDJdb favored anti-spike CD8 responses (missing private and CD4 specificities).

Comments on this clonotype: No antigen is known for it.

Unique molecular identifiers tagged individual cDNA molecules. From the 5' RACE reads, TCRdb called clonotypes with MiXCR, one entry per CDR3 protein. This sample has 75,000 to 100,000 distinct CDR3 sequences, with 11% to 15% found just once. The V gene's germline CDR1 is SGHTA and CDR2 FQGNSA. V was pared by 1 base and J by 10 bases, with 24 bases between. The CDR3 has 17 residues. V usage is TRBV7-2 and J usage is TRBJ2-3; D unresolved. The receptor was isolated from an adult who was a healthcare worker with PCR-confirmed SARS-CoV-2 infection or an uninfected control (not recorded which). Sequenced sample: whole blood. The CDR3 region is CASSLGGGNKTPYAQYF. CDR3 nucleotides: TGTGCCAGCAGCTTAGGGGGTGGGAACAAGACCCCCTATGCGCAGTATTTT.